This T cell receptor (beta chain) was sequenced for a study of T cells after yellow fever vaccination. The overall study: Low-cell-number fractions underwent preparation using SMART-Seq v4 Ultra Low Input. General study findings and limits: Clones that expanded after primary vaccination mostly reappeared after the booster (less than 98% CD4, around 87% CD8).

This clonotype was counted ten times or more. The antigen is undetermined. TCRdb re-analysed the 5' RACE reads in MiXCR, keeping a single row per CDR3 protein. This sample carries some 240,000 distinct CDR3 sequences, 3.6% of them seen once, and the ten largest clones take 19%. V was clipped by 0 bases and J by 7 bases, with 19 bases between them. CDR1 is DFQATT, CDR2 SNEGSKA, per germline (reference sequence). CDR3 length: 15 residues. The rearrangement links TRBV20-1 to TRBJ2-7; tentatively, D is TRBD1 (6 bases). The sequences come from PBMCs, collected 15 days after the yellow fever booster vaccination. This receptor was taken from a man aged 18 to 35 who received the YFV17D yellow fever vaccine. CDR3 sequence (DNA): TGCAGTGCTAGAGATCTAAGGACAGCGCCCCTGGAGCAGTACTTC. It encodes CSARDLRTAPLEQYF.